These 20 T cell receptor beta chains were all obtained from the same sample, sequenced in a study of T cells after yellow fever vaccination. Each CDR3 protein is one row after TCRdb ran MiXCR on the 5' RACE reads. The table shows over 110,000 distinct CDR3 sequences, with about 7.7% occurring only once. The sequencing used CD4+ T cells sorted from PBMCs, collected 5 days after the yellow fever booster vaccination. The receptor set was obtained from a man aged 30 to 39 who received the YFV17D yellow fever vaccine.

Many counts were recorded for this clonotype. The J gene is TRBJ1-2, the V gene TRBV6-5, with 10 nucleotides matching TRBD1. Per germline, CDR1 MNHEY and CDR2 SVGAGI. Germline trimming cut 5 bases from V and 6 bases from J; bases unmatched to any gene: 6. CDR3 length equals 14 residues. The CDR3: CASSPGTGAHGYTF. The CDR3 nucleotides are TGTGCCAGCAGTCCAGGGACAGGGGCCCATGGCTACACCTTC.

V gene TRBV5-1 combines with J gene TRBJ2-5; maybe TRBD1 (5 bases). The V end was cut by 5 bases, the J end by 3 bases, with 8 bases between. Per the germline V gene, CDR1 is SGHRS and CDR2 is YFSETQ. The CDR3 is made up of 12 amino acids. CDR3 DNA sequence: TGCGCCAGCAGGGTCAGGGAAGAGACCCAGTACTTC. As protein: CASRVREETQYF.

In its sample, this clonotype was seen many times. V usage is TRBV12-3 or TRBV12-4 and J usage is TRBJ2-5, with 7 bases identical to TRBD1. The CDR3 is 13 amino acids. The V and J ends lost 8 bases and 5 bases, in that order; junction bases with no gene match: 8. CDR3 sequence (DNA): TGTGCCAGCTTGACAGGGATGGGCGAGACCCAGTACTTC. Translated: CASLTGMGETQYF.

This clonotype was counted ten times or more. This rearrangement joins TRBV5-1 to TRBJ2-5, with D possibly TRBD2 on 6 matching bases. The V end lost 4 bases, the J end lost 5 bases, and 9 bases lay between the germline ends. This CDR3 has 12 residues. Germline CDR1 is SGHRS and CDR2 is YFSETQ. The CDR3 bases are TGCGCCAGCAGCCCGGGAGAGGAGACCCAGTACTTC. Protein sequence: CASSPGEETQYF.

This clonotype was counted at least ten times. This chain joins TRBV20-1 and TRBJ2-7, with 8 nucleotides matching TRBD1. Germline V gene lookup returns CDR1 DFQATT and CDR2 SNEGSKA (reference sequence). Trimming at V came to 8 bases and at J to 2 bases, leaving 5 bases not matched to a gene. This CDR3 comprises 12 residues. The CDR3 loop reads CSPGQATYEQYF. CDR3 sequence (DNA): TGCAGTCCGGGACAGGCGACCTACGAGCAGTACTTC.

This clonotype was counted at least ten times. This chain uses TRBV6-5 with TRBJ2-7; 10 nucleotides agree with TRBD2. Trimming took 0 bases from V and 3 from J; bases not matched to a gene: 5. The germline CDR1 and CDR2 sequences are MNHEY and SVGAGI. The CDR3 spans 16 residues. DNA for the CDR3: TGTGCCAGCAGTTACTCATGGCTAGCGGGAGTCTACGAGCAGTACTTC. Its protein is CASSYSWLAGVYEQYF.

This clonotype was counted at least ten times. V is TRBV4-2 and J is TRBJ2-3; 8 bases fit TRBD1. There are 17 residues in the CDR3. Germline CDR1 LGHNA, CDR2 YNFKEQ. V gave up 1 base and J gave up 3 bases; unmatched junction bases: 9. The CDR3 is CASSQVRARGRTDTQYF. The CDR3, as DNA: TGTGCCAGCAGCCAAGTGAGGGCCAGGGGGCGTACAGATACGCAGTATTTT.

This clonotype has a count of ten or more. This chain links TRBV20-1 with TRBJ2-5; 7 nucleotides align to TRBD2. Trimming took 4 bases from V and 1 from J; bases not matched to a gene: 9. The CDR3 contains 15 residues. Germline assignment: CDR1 DFQATT and CDR2 SNEGSKA (reference sequence). Here the CDR3 reads CSANRPSGFQETQYF. As DNA, the CDR3 is TGCAGTGCTAATAGACCTAGCGGATTCCAAGAGACCCAGTACTTC.

This clonotype showed up many times. The chain combines TRBV7-2 with TRBJ2-7; D may correspond to TRBD1 or TRBD2 (5 bases each). CDR3 length: 11 amino acids. Germline CDR1 and CDR2: SGHTA and FQGNSA. V was trimmed by 3 bases and J by 10 bases, leaving 10 bases between them. The CDR3, as DNA: TGTGCCAGCAGCTTGACTCGGGGCCAGTACTTC. Its translation: CASSLTRGQYF.

This clonotype has just a few counts. The chain carries TRBV29-1 and TRBJ2-1; 8 nucleotides align to TRBD2. Germline loops: CDR1 SQVTM, CDR2 ANQGSEA. The junction had 6 bases not matched to a gene; V was cut back by 4 bases and J by 7 bases. The CDR3 has 13 residues. This chain's CDR3 is CSVGTSQKNEQFF. CDR3 nucleotides: TGCAGCGTTGGGACTAGCCAAAAAAATGAGCAGTTCTTC.

This clonotype was detected many times. The chain has TRBV4-3 and TRBJ2-4; D gene uncertain. The CDR3 extends over 15 amino acids. Per germline, CDR1 LGHNA and CDR2 YSLEER. Trimming removed 0 bases from V and 0 bases from J, with 6 bases in between. CDR3 loop: CASSQESGAKNIQYF. Here the CDR3 DNA reads TGCGCCAGCAGCCAAGAAAGTGGAGCCAAAAACATTCAGTACTTC.

This clonotype was detected many times. J is TRBJ2-2 and V is TRBV5-1, with D unresolved. The CDR3 is 12 amino acids. Trimming removed 5 bases at V and 6 bases at J, with 8 bases between. The germline V gene encodes CDR1 SGHRS and CDR2 YFSETQ. For the CDR3, the DNA is TGCGCCAGCAGTCCAATACCCGGGGAGCTGTTTTTT. Residues: CASSPIPGELFF.

This clonotype has a count of ten or more. The V call is TRBV11-3, the J call TRBJ2-5; perhaps TRBD1 as D (5 bases). Germline-derived CDR1 and CDR2 are SGHNT and YENEEA. Trimming removed 5 bases at V and 2 bases at J, with 12 bases between. The CDR3 extends over 14 amino acids. The CDR3 nucleotides are TGTGCCAGCAGCCCAGGACACACACAAGAGACCCAGTACTTC. The encoded protein is CASSPGHTQETQYF.

This clonotype was observed at least ten times. The chain joins TRBV6-5 to TRBJ1-5; no reliable D call. V shed 10 bases and J shed 5 bases, with 12 bases lying between them. Germline V gives CDR1 MNHEY, CDR2 SVGAGI. The CDR3 totals 12 residues. The CDR3: CATGVPHQPQHF. For the CDR3, the DNA is TGTGCCACCGGAGTCCCCCATCAGCCCCAGCATTTT.

The chain combines TRBV7-6 with TRBJ1-5; D ambiguous. The CDR3 contains 13 residues. The ends were cut back, 1 base at V and 8 bases at J, with 9 bases in the middle. Germline lookup yields CDR1 SGHVS and CDR2 FNYEAQ. CDR3 sequence: CASSLGERKPQHF. Written as DNA, the CDR3 is TGTGCCAGCAGCTTAGGAGAAAGGAAGCCCCAGCATTTT. Drawing the rest from reference TRBV7-6 and TRBJ1-5, the complete variable domain is GAGVSQSPRYKVTKRGQDVALRCDPISGHVSLYWYRQALGQGPEFLTYFNYEAQQDKSGLPNDRFSAERPEGSISTLTIQRTEQRDSAMYRCASSLGERKPQHFGDGTRLSIL.

This clonotype was seen ten or more times. The chain uses TRBV4-3 and TRBJ2-3; 12 bases fit TRBD2. Germline V lookup: CDR1 LGHNA, CDR2 YSLEER. The junction had 7 bases not matched to a gene; V was cut back by 9 bases and J by 6 bases. The length of the CDR3 is 14 residues. This chain's CDR3 is CARTSGSWGDTQYF. The CDR3 nucleotides are TGCGCCAGGACTAGCGGGAGTTGGGGGGATACGCAGTATTTT.

This clonotype was recorded at least ten times. This sequence joins TRBV4-3 and TRBJ2-4; TRBD2 matches at 9 bases. CDR1 LGHNA and CDR2 YSLEER come from the germline V gene. The CDR3 is 19 amino acids. V was pared by 4 bases and J by 0 bases, with 13 bases of the junction left unmatched. CDR3 DNA sequence: TGCGCCAGCAGCCCCAACCCCCCCTCTAGCGGGGTAGCCAAAAACATTCAGTACTTC. Protein: CASSPNPPSSGVAKNIQYF.

This clonotype has at least ten counts. The chain employs TRBV3-1 and TRBJ2-1; TRBD2 aligns across 11 bases. After removal of 8 bases from V and 4 bases from J, the junction contained 7 bases not matched to a gene. Germline CDR1 reads LGHDT; CDR2 reads YNNKEL (reference sequence). This CDR3 contains 15 residues. CDR3 coding DNA: TGTGCCAGCGGCGGCGGGACTAGCGGATACAATGAGCAGTTCTTC. Its translation: CASGGGTSGYNEQFF.

This clonotype appeared many times. The V call is TRBV30, the J call TRBJ2-1; TRBD2 agrees at 13 bases. This CDR3 spans 16 amino acids. V shed 2 bases and J 8 bases; nucleotides not matched to a gene: 9. Germline V gene data show CDR1 as GTSNPN and CDR2 as SVGIG (reference sequence). CDR3 amino acids: CAWSLLTSGRRDEQFF. CDR3 nucleotide sequence: TGTGCCTGGAGTTTGCTGACTAGCGGGAGGAGGGATGAGCAGTTCTTC. Looking up the rest from reference TRBV30 and TRBJ2-1 gives the full variable domain: SQTIHQWPATLVQPVGSPLSLECTVEGTSNPNLYWYRQAAGRGLQLLFYSVGIGQISSEVPQNLSASRPQDRQFILSSKKLLLSDSGFYLCAWSLLTSGRRDEQFFGPGTRLTVL.

This clonotype was recorded many times. V and J are TRBV6-6 and TRBJ2-3, with D uncertain. The germline V gene encodes CDR1 MNHNY and CDR2 SVGAGI (reference sequence). The CDR3 has 13 residues. Trimming removed 8 bases at V and 0 bases at J, with 9 bases between. The DNA of the CDR3 is TGTGCCAGCGATAGGCAAAGCACAGATACGCAGTATTTT. This gives the protein CASDRQSTDTQYF.